This T cell receptor beta chain was sequenced during a study of Ad26.COV2.S vaccination and SARS-CoV-2 variants. Looking at the study overall: Once, or twice with 56 days between doses, Ad26.COV2.S was given intramuscularly.

The repertoire was sequenced with immunoSEQ multiplex PCR; TCRdb's copy has only in-frame clones and lacks some. Of 300,000 to 400,000 clones detected, around 87% appear once; the ten largest clones hold roughly 3.2%. This sample's treatment: around 19 received Ad26.COV2.S at low or high dose, single or two shots; five or six received placebo; per-sample allocation not given. Samples were taken on day 63 after the first vaccine or placebo injection. Donation was by an adult aged 18-55 years who was in Boston. This clone has a single count. The sample here was peripheral blood, taken in a trial of Ad26.COV2.S vaccine versus placebo. The sequence was collected from a person aged 18-60 years who received the Ad26.COV2.S COVID-19 vaccine or a placebo.

The CDR3 DNA reads TGTGCCAGTAGTATACCAGGGACAATGCATGGCTACACCTTC. Amino acid sequence: CASSIPGTMHGYTF. The gene calls are TRBV19 and TRBJ1-2; D is possibly TRBD1 (6 bases). V dropped 2 bases and J dropped 6 bases, with 13 bases sitting between them. CDR1 and CDR2 (germline): LNHDA, SQIVND (reference sequence). The CDR3 covers 14 residues.